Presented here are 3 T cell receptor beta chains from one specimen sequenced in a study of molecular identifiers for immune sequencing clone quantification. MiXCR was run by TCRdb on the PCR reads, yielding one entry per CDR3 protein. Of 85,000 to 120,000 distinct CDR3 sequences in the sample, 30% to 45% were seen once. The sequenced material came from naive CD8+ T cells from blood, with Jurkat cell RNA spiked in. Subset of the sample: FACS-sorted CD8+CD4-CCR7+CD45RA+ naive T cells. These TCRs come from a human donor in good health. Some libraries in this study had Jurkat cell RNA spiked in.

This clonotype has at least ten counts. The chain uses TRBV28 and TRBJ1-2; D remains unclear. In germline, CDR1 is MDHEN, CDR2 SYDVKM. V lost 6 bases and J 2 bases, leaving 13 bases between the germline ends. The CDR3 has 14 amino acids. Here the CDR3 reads CASSRLERNYGYTF. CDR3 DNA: TGTGCCAGCAGCCGGCTGGAGAGGAACTATGGCTACACCTTC.

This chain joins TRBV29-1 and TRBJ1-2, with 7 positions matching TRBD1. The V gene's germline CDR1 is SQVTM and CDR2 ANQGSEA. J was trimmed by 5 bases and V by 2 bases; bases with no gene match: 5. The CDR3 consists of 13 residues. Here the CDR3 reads CSVETGQDYGYTF. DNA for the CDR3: TGCAGCGTTGAAACTGGACAGGATTATGGCTACACCTTC.

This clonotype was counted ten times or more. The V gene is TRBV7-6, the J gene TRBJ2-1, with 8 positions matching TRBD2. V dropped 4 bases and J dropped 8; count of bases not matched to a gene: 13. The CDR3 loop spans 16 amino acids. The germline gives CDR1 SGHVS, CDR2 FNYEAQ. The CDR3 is CASSSPTSGERHEQFF. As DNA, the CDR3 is TGTGCCAGCAGCTCGCCTACTAGCGGCGAAAGGCATGAGCAGTTCTTC.